The present T cell receptor (beta chain) was sequenced within a study of regulatory T cells in long-lasting Graves disease. This clonotype was detected a few times. Time point indicated: newly diagnosed GD, antithyroid drugs for less than 3 months. The authors made the TCR library using RNA they extracted from PBMCs. For TCR beta, libraries came from iRepertoire HTBI primers and Arm-PCR of CDR3 regions. TCRdb re-called the multiplex PCR reads with MiXCR, one entry per CDR3 protein. The data hold around 470,000 distinct CDR3 sequences, with around 15% observed a single time. The CDR3 length is 15 residues. The junction had 6 bases not matched to a gene; V was cut back by 4 bases and J by 0 bases. CDR1 and CDR2 (germline): DFQATT, SNEGSKA (reference sequence). These same data were also listed under a study on T cells in Graves' hyperthyroidism and ophthalmopathy.

The material sequenced was peripheral blood mononuclear cells (PBMCs), taken at new diagnosis, from a patient treated with antithyroid drugs. This sequence joins TRBV20-1 and TRBJ2-3; TRBD2 agrees at 8 bases. This TCR was recovered from a woman in her 50s with Graves disease. CDR3 protein: CSAKDPSGSTDTQYF. The CDR3 DNA sequence: TGCAGTGCTAAAGATCCTAGCGGGAGCACAGATACGCAGTATTTT.